These 12 T cell receptor beta chains were sequenced from one sample in a study of cytomegalovirus exposure and HLA in healthy donors. A multiplex PCR was run with 60 Vbeta primers and 13 Jbeta primers. Sequencing used immunoSEQ multiplex PCR; TCRdb keeps in-frame clones, though not all of them. The sample holds around 200,000 clones, around 79% seen once. Sample: PBMCs. The receptors come from a girl aged 2-9 years in good health and CMV-seronegative.

The genes are TRBV2 and TRBJ1-4; 7 positions agree with TRBD1. The ends lost 3 bases at V and 15 bases at J; junction bases unmatched: 10. The germline V gene encodes CDR1 SNHLY and CDR2 FYNNEI. The CDR3 runs 13 residues. CDR3 bases: TGTGCCAGCAGTGACCCCGACAGGGCGAGCTTGTTTTTT. It yields the protein CASSDPDRASLFF.

The chain is built from TRBV6-1 and TRBJ2-5, with D possibly TRBD2 on 6 matching bases. The germline gives CDR1 MNHNS, CDR2 SASEGT. The CDR3 loop spans 15 amino acids. Between the trimmed V and J ends, which lost 2 bases and 2 bases, there was a span of 12 bases. The CDR3, as DNA: TGTGCCAGCAGTGAAATGGTCGGAGGGCAAGAGACCCAGTACTTC. Translating it yields CASSEMVGGQETQYF.

The rearrangement uses TRBV28 and TRBJ1-4; TRBD1 is a possible D gene (5 bases). Trimming shortened V by 7 bases and J by 10 bases, and 16 bases separated the two germline ends. CDR1 is MDHEN and CDR2 is SYDVKM in the germline V gene. The CDR3 extends over 13 amino acids. The CDR3 protein is CASIQQAVGKLFF. The CDR3 region has the DNA TGTGCCAGCATTCAACAGGCCGTCGGAAAACTGTTTTTT.

The chain carries TRBV5-1 and TRBJ1-1, with a tentative D call TRBD1 (6 bases). Trimming pared 0 bases from V and 1 base from J, leaving 13 bases between. Per germline, CDR1 SGHRS and CDR2 YFSETQ. The CDR3 consists of 16 residues. Here the CDR3 DNA reads TGCGCCAGCAGCTTGGGATCGGGACACCCGAACACTGAAGCTTTCTTT. It is translated as CASSLGSGHPNTEAFF. The full variable domain, rest sourced from reference TRBV5-1 and TRBJ1-1, is KAGVTQTPRYLIKTRGQQVTLSCSPISGHRSVSWYQQTPGQGLQFLFEYFSETQRNKGNFPGRFSGRQFSNSRSEMNVSTLELGDSALYLCASSLGSGHPNTEAFFGQGTRLTVV.

This clone has just one count. This chain uses TRBV2 with TRBJ1-2; perhaps TRBD1 as D (5 bases). Germline V gives CDR1 SNHLY, CDR2 FYNNEI. The CDR3 has 12 residues. Trimming cost V 6 bases and J 3 bases, with 8 bases left between them. For the CDR3, the DNA is TGTGCCAGCAGGGGACTGTACTATGGCTACACCTTC. Encoded protein: CASRGLYYGYTF.

This clone was seen once. The chain is built from TRBV19 and TRBJ2-1; the match to TRBD2 covers 7 bases. The CDR3 is 15 amino acids. The J segment lost 4 bases and the V segment lost 3 bases, leaving 6 bases of the junction unmatched. In germline, CDR1 is LNHDA, CDR2 SQIVND (reference sequence). CDR3 region: CASSIVAGEYNEQFF. CDR3 coding DNA: TGTGCCAGTAGTATCGTGGCGGGAGAATACAATGAGCAGTTCTTC.

The chain links TRBV5-5 to TRBJ2-7; 11 bases map to TRBD2. With 0 bases clipped from V and 2 bases from J, the junction kept 1 base outside the gene matches. Germline CDR1 is SGHKS and CDR2 is YYEKEE (reference sequence). The CDR3 consists of 15 residues. This CDR3 is CASSLELAGAYEQYF. CDR3 nucleotide sequence: TGTGCCAGCAGCTTGGAACTAGCGGGAGCCTACGAGCAGTACTTC. Looking up the rest from reference TRBV5-5 and TRBJ2-7 gives the full variable domain: DAGVTQSPTHLIKTRGQQVTLRCSPISGHKSVSWYQQVLGQGPQFIFQYYEKEERGRGNFPDRFSARQFPNYSSELNVNALLLGDSALYLCASSLELAGAYEQYFGPGTRLTVT.

This clone was observed a single time. The gene calls are TRBV2 and TRBJ1-6, with a tentative D call TRBD1 (5 bases). The germline V gene encodes CDR1 SNHLY and CDR2 FYNNEI. The CDR3 loop spans 17 amino acids. Trimming left V 8 bases short and J 6 bases short, with 23 bases between. CDR3 residues: CASLEARASGPNSPLHF. The CDR3 nucleotides read TGTGCCAGCCTAGAGGCCCGAGCGTCAGGGCCTAATTCACCCCTCCACTTT.

The gene calls are TRBV29-1 and TRBJ1-1; perhaps TRBD1 as D (5 bases). CDR3 length: 15 residues. Trimming pared 1 base from V and 2 bases from J, leaving 14 bases between. Germline-derived CDR1 and CDR2 are SQVTM and ANQGSEA. The CDR3 here is CSVEVGQRYNTEAFF. The CDR3 DNA is TGCAGCGTTGAAGTGGGGCAACGTTATAACACTGAAGCTTTCTTT.

The chain couples TRBV9 to TRBJ2-4, with D unresolved. CDR3 length equals 15 residues. Between the trimmed V and J ends, which lost 0 bases and 2 bases, there was a span of 9 bases. CDR1 and CDR2 (germline): SGDLS, YYNGEE. The CDR3 nucleotides read TGTGCCAGCAGCGTAGATGGGCAAACCAAAAACATTCAGTACTTC. Translating it yields CASSVDGQTKNIQYF. Full variable domain (rest looked up from reference TRBV9 and TRBJ2-4): DSGVTQTPKHLITATGQRVTLRCSPRSGDLSVYWYQQSLDQGLQFLIQYYNGEERAKGNILERFSAQQFPDLHSELNLSSLELGDSALYFCASSVDGQTKNIQYFGAGTRLSVL.

A single count supports this clone. The V and J genes are TRBV21-1 and TRBJ1-6. TRBV21-1 is a listed pseudogene. The CDR3 covers 16 residues. CDR3 bases: TGTGCCAGCAGCAAGATAGTGGTCACCTATAATTCACCCCTCCACTTT. Encoded protein: CASSKIVVTYNSPLHF.

This chain links TRBV2 with TRBJ1-4; 7 nucleotides line up with TRBD1. There are 14 residues in the CDR3. In germline, CDR1 is SNHLY, CDR2 FYNNEI. The J segment lost 4 bases and the V segment lost 7 bases, leaving 6 bases of the junction unmatched. The DNA for the CDR3 is TGTGCCAGCAAGGGGGACAGATATAATGAAAAACTGTTTTTT. Amino acid sequence: CASKGDRYNEKLFF.